The T cell receptor beta chain described here comes from a study of early T cells in non-severe SARS-CoV-2 infection. Study-wide context: The chains were unpaired, and the sequenced material was bulk RNA from unsorted whole blood.

The ends lost 6 bases at V and 1 base at J; junction bases unmatched: 0. CDR3 length equals 13 residues. Molecules of cDNA were individually given unique molecular identifiers that were attached to them. TCRdb re-called the 5' RACE reads through MiXCR, storing one row per CDR3 protein. The repertoire consists of 65,000 to 85,000 distinct CDR3 sequences, with around 15% occurring once and the leading ten covering around 10%. A few counts support this clonotype. The sample taken for sequencing was whole blood. The TCR comes from an adult who was a healthcare worker with PCR-confirmed SARS-CoV-2 infection or an uninfected control (not recorded which). V and J are TRBV12-3 or TRBV12-4 and TRBJ2-4; 7 nucleotides align to TRBD1. CDR3 sequence: CASRDRAKNIQYF. The CDR3 nucleotides read TGTGCCAGCAGGGACAGGGCCAAAAACATTCAGTACTTC.